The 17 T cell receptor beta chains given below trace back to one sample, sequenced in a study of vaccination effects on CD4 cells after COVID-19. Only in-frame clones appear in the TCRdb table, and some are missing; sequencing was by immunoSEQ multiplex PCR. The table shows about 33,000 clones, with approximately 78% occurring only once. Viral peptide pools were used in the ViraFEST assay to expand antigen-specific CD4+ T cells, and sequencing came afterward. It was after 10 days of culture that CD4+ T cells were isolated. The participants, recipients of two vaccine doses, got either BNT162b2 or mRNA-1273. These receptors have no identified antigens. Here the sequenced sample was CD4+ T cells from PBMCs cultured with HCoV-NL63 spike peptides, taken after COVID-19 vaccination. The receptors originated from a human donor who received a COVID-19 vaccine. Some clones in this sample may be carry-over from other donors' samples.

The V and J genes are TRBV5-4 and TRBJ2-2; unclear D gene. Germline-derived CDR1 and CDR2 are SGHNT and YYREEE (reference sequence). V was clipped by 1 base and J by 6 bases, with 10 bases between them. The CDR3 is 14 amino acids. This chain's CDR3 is CASSLTLVAGELFF. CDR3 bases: TGTGCCAGCAGCTTGACTCTCGTCGCCGGGGAGCTGTTTTTT.

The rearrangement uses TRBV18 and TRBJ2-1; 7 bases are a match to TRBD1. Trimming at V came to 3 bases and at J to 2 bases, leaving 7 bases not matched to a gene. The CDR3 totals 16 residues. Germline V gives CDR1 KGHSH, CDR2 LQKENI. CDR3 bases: TGTGCCAGCTCACCCCCGACAGGGATCACCTACAATGAGCAGTTCTTC. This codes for CASSPPTGITYNEQFF.

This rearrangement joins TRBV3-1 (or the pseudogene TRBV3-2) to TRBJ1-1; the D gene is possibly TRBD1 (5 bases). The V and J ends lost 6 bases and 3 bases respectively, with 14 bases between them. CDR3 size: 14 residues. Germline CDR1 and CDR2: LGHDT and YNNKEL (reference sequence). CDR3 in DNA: TGTGCCAGCAGGAAGAATCAGGGACACACTGAAGCTTTCTTT. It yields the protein CASRKNQGHTEAFF.

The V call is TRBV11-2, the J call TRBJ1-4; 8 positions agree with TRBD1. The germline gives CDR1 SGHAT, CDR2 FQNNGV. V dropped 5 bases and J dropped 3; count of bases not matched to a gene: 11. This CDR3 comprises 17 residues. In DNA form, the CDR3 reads TGTGCCAGCAGCCCTAACCTTGGACAGGGATCTAATGAAAAACTGTTTTTT. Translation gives CASSPNLGQGSNEKLFF.

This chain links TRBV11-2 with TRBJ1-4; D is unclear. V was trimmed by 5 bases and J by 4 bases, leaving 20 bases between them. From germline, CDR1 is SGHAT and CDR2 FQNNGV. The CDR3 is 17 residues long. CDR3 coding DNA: TGTGCCAGCAGCCCCGCGTCCTTTGCGGGTAGTAATGAAAAACTGTTTTTT. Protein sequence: CASSPASFAGSNEKLFF. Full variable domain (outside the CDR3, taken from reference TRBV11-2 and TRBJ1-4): EAGVAQSPRYKIIEKRQSVAFWCNPISGHATLYWYQQILGQGPKLLIQFQNNGVVDDSQLPKDRFSAERLKGVDSTLKIQPAKLEDSAVYLCASSPASFAGSNEKLFFGSGTQLSVL.

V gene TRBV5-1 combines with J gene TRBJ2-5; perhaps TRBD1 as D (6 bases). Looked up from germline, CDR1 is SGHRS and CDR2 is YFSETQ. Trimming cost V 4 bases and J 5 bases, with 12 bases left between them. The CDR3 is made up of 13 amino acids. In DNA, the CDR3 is TGCGCCAGCAGCACTATCCAGGGGGAGACCCAGTACTTC. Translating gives CASSTIQGETQYF.

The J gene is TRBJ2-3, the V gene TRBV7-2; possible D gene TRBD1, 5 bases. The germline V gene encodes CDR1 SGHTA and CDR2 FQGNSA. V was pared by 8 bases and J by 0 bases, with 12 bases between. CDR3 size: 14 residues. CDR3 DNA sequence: TGTGCCAGCCGGATTGACAGAAGCACAGATACGCAGTATTTT. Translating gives CASRIDRSTDTQYF. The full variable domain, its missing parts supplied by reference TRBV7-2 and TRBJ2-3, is GAGVSQSPSNKVTEKGKDVELRCDPISGHTALYWYRQSLGQGLEFLIYFQGNSAPDKSGLPSDRFSAERTGGSVSTLTIQRTQQEDSAVYLCASRIDRSTDTQYFGPGTRLTVL.

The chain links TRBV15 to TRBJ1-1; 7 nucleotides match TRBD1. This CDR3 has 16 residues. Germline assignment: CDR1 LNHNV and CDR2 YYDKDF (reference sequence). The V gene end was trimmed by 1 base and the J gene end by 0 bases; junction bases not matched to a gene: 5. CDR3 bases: TGTGCCACCAGCAGAGGTTGGACAGGTATGAACACTGAAGCTTTCTTT. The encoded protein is CATSRGWTGMNTEAFF.

In DNA form, the CDR3 reads TGTGCCAGCAGCTCTGTAACCGGGACAGGGTTAGATACGCAGTATTTT. Translation: CASSSVTGTGLDTQYF. This chain links TRBV7-9 with TRBJ2-3; 9 bases line up with TRBD1. V gave up 4 bases and J gave up 5 bases; unmatched junction bases: 10. The CDR3 covers 16 residues. Germline CDR1 SEHNR, CDR2 FQNEAQ (reference sequence).

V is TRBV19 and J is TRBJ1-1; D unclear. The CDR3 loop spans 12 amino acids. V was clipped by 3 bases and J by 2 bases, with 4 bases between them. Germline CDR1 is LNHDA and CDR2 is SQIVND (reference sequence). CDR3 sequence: CASSIHNTEAFF. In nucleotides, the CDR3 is TGTGCCAGTAGTATCCACAACACTGAAGCTTTCTTT.

This CDR3 is CASSSTGNTGELFF. CDR3 nucleotides: TGCGCCAGCAGCTCCACAGGGAACACCGGGGAGCTGTTTTTT. The chain uses TRBV5-1 and TRBJ2-2, with TRBD1 as a possible D gene (5 bases). Trimming removed 3 bases from V and 1 base from J, with 7 bases in between. The CDR3 sequence is 14 residues long. Per the germline V gene, CDR1 is SGHRS and CDR2 is YFSETQ.

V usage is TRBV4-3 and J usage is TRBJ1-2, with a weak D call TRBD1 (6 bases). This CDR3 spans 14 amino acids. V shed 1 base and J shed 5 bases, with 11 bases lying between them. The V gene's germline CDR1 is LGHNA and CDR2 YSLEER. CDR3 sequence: CASSQGLRGYGYTF. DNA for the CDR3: TGCGCCAGCAGCCAAGGTCTTAGGGGGTATGGCTACACCTTC.

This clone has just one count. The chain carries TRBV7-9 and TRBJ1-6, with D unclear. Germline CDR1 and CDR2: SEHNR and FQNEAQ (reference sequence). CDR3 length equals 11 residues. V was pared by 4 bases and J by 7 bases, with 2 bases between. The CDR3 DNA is TGTGCCAGCAGCTCCAATTCACCCCTCCACTTT. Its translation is CASSSNSPLHF.

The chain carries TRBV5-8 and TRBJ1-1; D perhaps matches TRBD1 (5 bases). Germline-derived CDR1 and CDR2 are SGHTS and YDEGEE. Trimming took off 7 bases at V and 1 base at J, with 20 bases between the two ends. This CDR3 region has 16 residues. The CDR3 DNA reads TGTGCCAGCCCCTTAGGGGCAGGAGCCGGGAACACTGAAGCTTTCTTT. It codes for CASPLGAGAGNTEAFF. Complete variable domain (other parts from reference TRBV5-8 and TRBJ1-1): EAGVTQSPTHLIKTRGQQATLRCSPISGHTSVYWYQQALGLGLQFLLWYDEGEERNRGNFPPRFSGRQFPNYSSELNVNALELEDSALYLCASPLGAGAGNTEAFFGQGTRLTVV.

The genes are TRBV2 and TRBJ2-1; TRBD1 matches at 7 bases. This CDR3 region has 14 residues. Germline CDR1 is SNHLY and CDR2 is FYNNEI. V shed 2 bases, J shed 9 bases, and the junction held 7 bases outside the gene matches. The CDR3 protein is CASSENFEGAEQFF. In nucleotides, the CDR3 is TGTGCCAGCAGTGAAAATTTTGAGGGGGCTGAGCAGTTCTTC.

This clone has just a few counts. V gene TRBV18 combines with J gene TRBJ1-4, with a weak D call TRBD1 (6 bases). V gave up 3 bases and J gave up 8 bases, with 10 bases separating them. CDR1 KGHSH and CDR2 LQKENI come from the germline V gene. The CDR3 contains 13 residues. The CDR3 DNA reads TGTGCCAGCTCACCGGACAGAGGAGAAAAACTGTTTTTT. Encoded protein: CASSPDRGEKLFF.

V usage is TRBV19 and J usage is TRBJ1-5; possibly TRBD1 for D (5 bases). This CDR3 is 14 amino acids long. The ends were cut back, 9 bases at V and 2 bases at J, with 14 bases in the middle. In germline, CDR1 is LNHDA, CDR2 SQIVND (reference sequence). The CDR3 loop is CASRTPSGNQPQHF. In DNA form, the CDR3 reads TGTGCCAGCAGGACACCATCAGGCAATCAGCCCCAGCATTTT.